The entry that follows covers one T cell receptor (beta chain) sequence. The sample holds a few counts of this clonotype. No antigen is known for it. Per-base qualities were not stored, and no clone one base away is much larger. The record originates from a study of patients and donors after allogeneic stem cell transplantation (dated by TCRdb to about 2020). Library prep was done by RT-PCR. Sequencing took place on a NextSeq 550. TCRdb trimmed public reads at Q25 via fastp, called clones via MiXCR and kept in-frame beta chains. Each record represents a unique CDR3 protein, reported with the most common genes and DNA among its rows. The sample table contains 150,000 to 250,000 distinct CDR3 sequences; only one count was recorded for around two fifths of them. 33% of the sample is held by the ten biggest clonotypes. The CDR3 runs 11 amino acids, cysteine and phenylalanine included. This entry keeps only the CDR3 DNA: 33 bases, framed from base 1. Via the germline V gene, CDR1 is SQVTM and CDR2 ANQGSEA. Trimming costs V 1 base and J 8 bases, and their ends lie 8 bases apart.

This clonotype was obtained from a human donor who was either an allogeneic HSCT recipient or a stem cell or donor lymphocyte infusion donor (not recorded which). It is not recorded whose cells these are; they may come from a transplant donor. Recombination joined TRBV29-1 with TRBJ1-1, with no confidently assigned D gene. Sequencing was carried out using blood, either unsorted or a sorted T cell fraction (not recorded which). The nucleotides read TGCAGCGTTGAAGTGACGGGCGAAGCTTTCTTT. This gives the protein CSVEVTGEAFF.